This T cell receptor (beta chain) was captured in a study of cytomegalovirus exposure and HLA in healthy donors (dated by TCRdb to 2016 to 2017). Looking at the study overall: According to an earlier analysis of 587 of the donors, roughly 180 million T cells yielded roughly 110 million unique TCR beta sequences and around 300 Gb of sequence data. About 300 gigabases of sequencing data and approximately 85 million unique TCR sequences were included in an early release covering roughly 600 HLA-typed donors. The genetic ancestry cluster associated with self-reported Caucasian donors included about 81% of the roughly 400 genotyped donors. The aim of the study was to test whether cataloging public T cell receptors could identify signatures of past pathogen exposure. Using immunosequencing, the study profiled T cell repertoires from around 680 subjects and related those repertoires to cytomegalovirus serostatus. Along with the approximately 620-subject first cohort, a separate validation cohort of roughly 110 different subjects was used. High-throughput TCR immunosequencing, statistical association of individual TCRs with disease status, and machine learning were combined to predict cytomegalovirus infection status. A later analysis re-analyzed previously published TCR beta repertoires from 500 to 700 donors and added high-resolution HLA genotyping to study TCR occurrence patterns. In the later analysis, no new phenotypic data were used to find candidate immune exposures; instead, reliance was placed on TCR beta sequences and their occurrence across donors. To decide whether each TCR beta V gene segment behaved as functional or pseudogenic, an earlier analysis of some 600 of the donors relied on high-throughput TCR beta sequencing. Donor age, sex, ethnicity and CMV serostatus were compiled alongside the repertoire data. A later genetic analysis used genome-wide SNP genotypes for about 60% of the roughly 700 donors, treating that subset as a discovery cohort. All discovery cohort repertoires had been generated using a single sequencing platform. Both class I and class II loci were covered by HLA typing, at four-digit resolution. Typing coverage varied by locus: roughly 629-630 donors for A, B, C, DRB1 and DQB1; 522 for DQA1; about 570 for DPA1; roughly 470 for DPB1. A few DR-DQ haplotypes were treated as single units for association and clustering because of strong linkage in the cohort. Across about 370 genotyped donors of the cohort, an average of approximately 200,000 unique TCR beta nucleotide sequences per donor were sequenced, and 15% to 20% of those sequences were non-productive.

On this clone itself: The antigen this receptor binds is unknown. Base qualities are not at hand, and no much larger clone is one base apart.

CDR1 and CDR2 were assigned from the germline V gene as MNHNS and SASEGT. For this chain, trimming is 7 bases at the V end and 5 bases at the J end, and the number of junction bases without a gene match is 2. Taken from cysteine to phenylalanine, the CDR3 has 13 residues. Only the CDR3 DNA stays, 39 bases, in frame from base 1. Overall study outcomes, separate from this receptor: According to a later analysis, TCR association rates differed among HLA loci, with DRB1 alleles showing the most associated TCRs and HLA-C alleles showing the fewest. Because HLA typing was missing for some donors at each locus, association tests included only the typed subset. In a later analysis, HLA-associated TCR beta chains showed more clonal expansion and lower generation probabilities than non-associated chains that were equally common. An earlier analysis of some 590 of the donors showed that most TCR beta V segments appeared in productive rearrangements either about 87% or about 30% of the time, which broadly matched IMGT annotations. Linkage disequilibrium might explain the correlated functional status among segregating V segments, but an unknown experimental factor could not be ruled out. It was suggested by the authors that the approach could potentially be generalized to other disease states and immunological phenotypes. When HLA alleles, especially DR and DQ, strongly co-occurred, attributing TCR associations to individual alleles was difficult. In a later genetic analysis, a missense DCLRE1C variant was associated with V-gene and J-gene trimming of TCR beta chains, and the association was replicated in an independent cohort. Specific HLA alleles were associated with 15,000 to 20,000 TCR beta sequences at a false discovery rate of 0.05 in a later analysis. The classifier was reported to diagnose cytomegalovirus status with high specificity and sensitivity in both the original cohort and the validation cohort. A later analysis found that most CMV-associated TCR beta chains appeared HLA-restricted, with HLA associations seemingly driven largely by CMV exposure. The study listed 164 TCR beta chains as associated with cytomegalovirus. Some IMGT-functional V segments, including TRBV6-2 and TRBV6-3, could not be told apart with the 87-base-pair reads, so those segments were excluded. In a later genetic analysis, fewer N-insertions in productive TCRs were reported among donors in an Asian-associated ancestry cluster than the approximately 710-donor mean. Across donors, most TCR sequences were observed very rarely, whereas some public TCRs were present in many individuals. Several of the top co-occurrence clusters appeared to be linked to parvovirus B19, influenza, CMV and Epstein-Barr virus, according to a later analysis. For the cohort, immune exposure information was limited to CMV serostatus. Sequencing depth was assumed to be roughly uniform across donors in the presence/absence analyses, though that assumption may not hold. A few of the identified cytomegalovirus-associated TCR beta chains were confirmed in vitro to be specific for cytomegalovirus antigens. A further reported finding was that TCR beta sequences accurately predicted the HLA-A and HLA-B alleles for most subjects in the first cohort. A group of highly shared sequence variants was considered likely to be a technical artifact of the sequencing pipeline. About 15 rarely observed V segments, including chromosome 9 orphons, were excluded from the earlier analysis of about 500 of the donors because counts were too low. Only TCR beta chains were sequenced in this cohort, and the absence of alpha or paired-chain data limited detectable features.

In total, roughly 670 healthy bone marrow donors made up the cohort. At the time of sampling, all cohort members were nominally healthy, though unrecorded immune exposures were likely present. The donor was CMV seropositive and was included in the group of almost 300 seropositive cohort members. A peripheral blood sample was provided by each donor, and peripheral blood mononuclear cells were used for TCR beta sequencing. Genomic DNA extraction from the blood cell samples was performed with the Qiagen DNeasy Blood Extraction Kit. The library was generated by the immunoSEQ multiplex PCR assay. For the multiplex PCR, a mixture combining 60 forward primers for TCR Vbeta segments and 13 reverse primers for TCR Jbeta segments was used. A multiplex PCR assay on genomic DNA amplified the CDR3 region of rearranged TCR beta genes. The Illumina HiSeq System was used to sequence the amplified TCR beta libraries as 87-base-pair reads. The authors' pipeline ran thus. A later analysis tallied 75 million to 95 million unique TCR beta chains across the 666 repertoires, and about 12 million of those chains were shared by two or more donors. A nearest-neighbor algorithm error-corrected the raw reads and collapsed the reads into unique sequences, merging closely related sequences to remove PCR and sequencing errors. CDR3 sequences were aligned to IMGT reference sequences to assign V, D and J gene segments. For a sequence to be retained, a match of at least six nucleotides to both a V gene segment and a J gene segment was required. A rearrangement counted as productive if the CDR3 had no stop codons and remained in frame with V and J, and every other rearrangement counted as non-productive. CDR3 was defined by IMGT convention, running from the second conserved V-encoded cysteine to the conserved J-encoded phenylalanine. Sequences without an unambiguous match to a single V gene segment were excluded from the earlier analysis of about 600 of the donors. An earlier analysis of approximately 590 of the donors classified V segments as functional when productive rearrangements were above 56.7% and as segregating when the standard deviation between donors was above 5%. To diagnose cytomegalovirus status from the catalog of TCR beta chain sequences, a statistical classification framework was built. In a later analysis, TCR nucleotide sequences were compared against IMGT/GENE-DB human TR gene sequences so that V and J genes could be assigned. Using the TCRdist pipeline, a later analysis assigned CDR3 sequences along with most-parsimonious VDJ recombination scenarios. In a later analysis, each TCR beta chain was defined by its CDR3 amino acid sequence together with its V-gene family, and reads lacking a unique V-gene family were excluded. In a later analysis, approximately 590 highly shared, low-generation-probability nucleotide sequences were removed to address suspected cross-contamination and a sequencing artifact. A later analysis calculated a clonal expansion index for each public chain from normalized within-repertoire ranks of inferred template counts. In a later analysis, generation probabilities were computed with a VDJ recombination model fitted to out-of-frame rearrangements, and the resulting probabilities were checked against IGoR. A later analysis scored TCR-TCR, TCR-HLA and TCR-CMV co-occurrence with hypergeometric tests, applying a repertoire-size bias correction to TCR pairs. False discovery rates were estimated in a later analysis by permuting HLA or CMV assignments 20 times. In a later analysis, co-occurring TCRs were grouped using DBSCAN, with TCRdist sequence similarity added in when clustering inside HLA-allele-positive subsets. Repertoires with fewer than 30,000 or more than 120,000 public chains, plus five repertoires with anomalous nucleotide sharing, were excluded from co-occurrence clustering. In TCRdb, the immuneACCESS table is reduced to in-frame sequences with V and J assigned. These tables do not hold every clone; where another copy was compared, an unresolved V gene accounts for under half, and the others remain unexplained. The V and J calls and clone size come from that table; D and trimming were worked out from the DNA. The sample table shows 130,000 or so clones, and around three quarters are seen once. The leading ten clones occupy around 4% of the sample.

Sequences were obtained from PBMCs. The receptor was isolated from a male donor in good health and CMV-seropositive. The sequence is built from TRBV6-1 and TRBJ2-7, and 13 bases in between align with TRBD2. The CDR3 is CASTLAGGHEQYF. The nucleotides are TGTGCCAGCACACTAGCGGGAGGGCACGAGCAGTACTTC.